The 13 T cell receptor beta chains given below trace back to one sample, sequenced in a study of blood T cells in healthy people across ages. Alongside a J-beta primer mix, a sample-barcoded 5' primer served in a second PCR lasting 7 to 11 cycles. TCRdb re-called the 5' RACE reads with MiXCR, one entry per CDR3 protein. The table has approximately 880,000 distinct CDR3 sequences, about 48% seen once. The sample was blood. The receptors shown here come from a man aged 25 to 40 in good health.

This clonotype has only one observation. The V and J genes are TRBV12-3 or TRBV12-4 and TRBJ2-4; 9 nucleotides agree with TRBD1. Judging by the DNA end, TRBJ2-7 fits better; the J call may be wrong. The CDR3 consists of 15 residues. This CDR3 reads CASRSGTGLSYEQYF. The DNA for the CDR3 is TGTGCCAGCAGATCCGGGACAGGGTTATCCTACGAGCAGTACTTC.

CDR3 residues: CASSQNIGQGQYF. DNA of the CDR3: TGCGCCAGCAGCCAAAACATCGGACAGGGCCAGTACTTC. V is TRBV4-1 and J is TRBJ2-5; TRBD1 aligns across 8 bases. The ends lost 2 bases at V and 10 bases at J; junction bases unmatched: 6. The CDR3 loop spans 13 amino acids. Germline assignment: CDR1 MGHRA and CDR2 YSYEKL.

The V and J genes are TRBV3-1 and TRBJ2-2; no clear D. Germline loops: CDR1 LGHDT, CDR2 YNNKEL (reference sequence). The V end lost 1 base, the J end lost 4 bases, and 7 bases lay between the germline ends. The CDR3 is 14 residues long. CDR3 sequence (DNA): TGTGCCAGCAGCCAAGCATCTTCCACCGGGGAGCTGTTTTTT. This sequence encodes CASSQASSTGELFF.

The J gene is TRBJ1-5, the V gene TRBV27; TRBD1 matches at 9 bases. The V gene's germline CDR1 is MNHEY and CDR2 SMNVEV (reference sequence). V was pared by 7 bases and J by 0 bases, with 10 bases of the junction left unmatched. The CDR3 extends over 17 amino acids. CDR3 amino acids: CASIIQGAAYSNQPQHF. For the CDR3, the DNA is TGTGCCAGCATTATACAGGGGGCCGCATATAGCAATCAGCCCCAGCATTTT.

A few counts support this clonotype. The chain combines TRBV2 with TRBJ2-7, with 8 bases matching TRBD2. Germline V gene lookup returns CDR1 SNHLY and CDR2 FYNNEI. CDR3 length: 14 amino acids. V was clipped by 6 bases and J by 6 bases; unmatched bases: 10. CDR3 residues: CASRRAGDSSEQYF. The DNA of the CDR3 is TGTGCCAGCAGGAGAGCGGGGGACTCGTCCGAGCAGTACTTC.

This chain joins TRBV9 and TRBJ2-3; D is unresolved. The V and J ends lost 3 bases and 7 bases respectively, with 9 bases between them. Germline V gene sequence: CDR1 SGDLS, CDR2 YYNGEE. This CDR3 spans 12 amino acids. The CDR3 DNA sequence: TGTGCCAGCAGCGCCGGGTCTCATACGCAGTATTTT. Its translation: CASSAGSHTQYF.

The chain combines TRBV29-1 with TRBJ1-2; D is possibly TRBD1 (6 bases). This CDR3 has 12 amino acids. Germline V gene sequence: CDR1 SQVTM, CDR2 ANQGSEA. V lost 6 bases, J lost 4 bases, and 12 bases lay in between. CDR3 DNA sequence: TGCAGCGTCCGACAGGATGCCTATGGCTACACCTTC. It translates to CSVRQDAYGYTF.

This clonotype was picked up one time. The gene calls are TRBV6-6 and TRBJ2-7; a weak D match, TRBD1 (6 bases). The end of the DNA is better explained by TRBJ2-5, so the J call may be wrong. CDR1 MNHNY and CDR2 SVGAGI come from the germline V gene (reference sequence). The CDR3 is made up of 15 amino acids. The CDR3 nucleotides are TGTGCCAGCACCCTAAAAAGGACAGATCAAGAGACCCAGTACTTC. Its protein product is CASTLKRTDQETQYF.

V is TRBV28 and J is TRBJ2-1, with 8 bases fitting TRBD1. CDR1 is MDHEN and CDR2 is SYDVKM in the germline V gene. Trimming cost V 1 base and J 2 bases; bases outside gene matches: 4. CDR3 length: 16 residues. The CDR3 spells CASSLYVDRAYNEQFF. Here the CDR3 DNA reads TGTGCCAGCAGTTTATATGTGGACAGGGCCTACAATGAGCAGTTCTTC.

This clonotype appeared a few times. This chain connects TRBV4-2 to TRBJ2-5; 8 nucleotides agree with TRBD2. The V gene's germline CDR1 is LGHNA and CDR2 YNFKEQ. This CDR3 region has 15 residues. With V trimmed by 0 bases and J by 11 bases, 11 bases remained unmatched. CDR3 loop: CASSQEGSGVREQYF. CDR3 bases: TGTGCCAGCAGCCAAGAAGGTAGCGGGGTCCGGGAGCAGTACTTC.

This rearrangement joins TRBV7-9 to TRBJ2-5; 9 bases line up with TRBD1. Germline assignment: CDR1 SEHNR and CDR2 FQNEAQ (reference sequence). The CDR3 runs to 13 residues. Trimming removed 6 bases from V and 5 bases from J; junction bases left unmatched: 4. In nucleotides, the CDR3 is TGTGCCAGCAGTGGACAGGGGTTGGAGACCCAGTACTTC. Protein product: CASSGQGLETQYF.

V is TRBV7-2 and J is TRBJ2-4; possibly TRBD2 for D (5 bases). The V gene lost 1 base and the J gene lost 0 bases, with 16 bases spanning the gap. CDR1 is SGHTA, CDR2 FQGNSA, per germline. The CDR3 extends over 18 amino acids. The CDR3 here is CASSLDVGVALAKNIQYF. CDR3 in DNA: TGTGCCAGCAGCTTAGATGTTGGGGTAGCGTTAGCCAAAAACATTCAGTACTTC.

A few counts support this clonotype. The chain uses TRBV6-5 and TRBJ1-1, with D tentatively TRBD1 (6 bases). CDR1 and CDR2 from the germline V gene are MNHEY and SVGAGI. The CDR3 is 12 amino acids. The V end was cut by 6 bases, the J end by 8 bases, with 13 bases between. The CDR3 is CASRRLQGEAFF. The CDR3 DNA follows: TGTGCCAGCAGGCGATTACAGGGCGAAGCTTTCTTT.